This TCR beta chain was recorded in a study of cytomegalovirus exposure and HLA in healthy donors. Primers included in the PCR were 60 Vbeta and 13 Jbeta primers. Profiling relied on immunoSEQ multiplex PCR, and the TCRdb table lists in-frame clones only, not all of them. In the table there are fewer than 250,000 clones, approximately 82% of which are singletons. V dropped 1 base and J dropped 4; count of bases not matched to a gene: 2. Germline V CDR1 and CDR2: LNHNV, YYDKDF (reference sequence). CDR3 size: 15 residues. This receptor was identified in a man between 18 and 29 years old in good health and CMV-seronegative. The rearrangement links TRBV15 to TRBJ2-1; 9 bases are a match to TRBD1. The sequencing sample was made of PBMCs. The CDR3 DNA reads TGTGCCACCAGCAGAGGGACAGGGGCTTACAATGAGCAGTTCTTC. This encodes CATSRGTGAYNEQFF.